These 14 T cell receptor beta chains originate from one sample sequenced in a study of T cells in Graves' hyperthyroidism and ophthalmopathy. There were TCR beta CDR3 regions amplified from RNA transcripts. HTBI primers drove first-round RT-PCR of the TCR CDR3. Each CDR3 protein gets one entry after TCRdb re-called the multiplex PCR reads with MiXCR. The profile shows nearly 600,000 distinct CDR3 sequences, approximately 15% of them singletons. Sequences were obtained from blood. The receptors originated from a woman younger than 45 with Graves' hyperthyroidism that later progressed to Graves' ophthalmopathy.

This clonotype came up many times. The rearrangement uses TRBV7-3 and TRBJ1-6, with 7 bases matching TRBD1. V was pared by 2 bases and J by 6 bases, with 1 base of the junction left unmatched. Germline V CDR1 and CDR2: SGHTA, FQGTGA. The CDR3 runs 14 residues. CDR3 bases: TGTGCCAGCAGCTTAGACAGGGTTAATTCACCCCTCCACTTT. It encodes CASSLDRVNSPLHF.

Worth noting for this clonotype: A junction end diverges from the germline sequence, so it may reflect a read error. V and J are TRBV14 and TRBJ1-2; D is perhaps TRBD1 (5 bases). Germline V lookup: CDR1 SGHDN, CDR2 FVKESK. CDR3 size: 14 residues. The DNA of the CDR3 is TGTGTCAGCAGCCAAAGGGACGGATACTATGGCTACACCTTC. Translated, it gives CVSSQRDGYYGYTF. The full variable domain, with the rest looked up from reference TRBV14 and TRBJ1-2, is EAGVTQFPSHSVIEKGQTVTLRCDPISGHDNLYWYRRVMGKEIKFLLHFVKESKQDESGMPNNRFLAERTGGTYSTLKVQPAELEDSGVYFCVSSQRDGYYGYTFGSGTRLTVV.

A few counts support this clonotype. The chain recombines TRBV18 with TRBJ1-1; 9 bases agree with TRBD1. This CDR3 contains 13 residues. J gave up 6 bases and V 4 bases, and 3 bases lay outside the gene matches. Germline lookup yields CDR1 KGHSH and CDR2 LQKENI. CDR3: CASSRDREAEAFF. CDR3 coding DNA: TGTGCCAGCTCACGGGACAGGGAAGCTGAAGCTTTCTTT.

The chain has TRBV19 and TRBJ1-2; 9 positions agree with TRBD1. CDR1 and CDR2 from the germline V gene are LNHDA and SQIVND (reference sequence). The CDR3 consists of 17 residues. V trimming: 5 bases; J trimming: 8 bases; junction bases outside the gene matches: 18. CDR3: CASSDPQGQGTPKGYTF. CDR3 coding DNA: TGTGCCAGTAGTGACCCTCAAGGACAGGGGACACCTAAGGGCTACACCTTC.

The chain employs TRBV27 and TRBJ1-2, with TRBD1 identical over 8 bases. The CDR3 runs to 15 residues. CDR1 is MNHEY, CDR2 SMNVEV, per germline (reference sequence). V dropped 6 bases and J dropped 2; count of bases not matched to a gene: 8. CDR3 loop: CASSRERTGNYGYTF. As DNA, the CDR3 is TGTGCCAGCAGCCGAGAAAGGACAGGGAACTATGGCTACACCTTC.

This clonotype appeared many times. The chain combines TRBV19 with TRBJ1-1, with D unresolved. The V gene's germline CDR1 is LNHDA and CDR2 SQIVND (reference sequence). The CDR3 is made up of 12 amino acids. The V gene lost 7 bases and the J gene lost 5 bases, with 11 bases spanning the gap. The CDR3 reads CASTASVTEAFF. As DNA, the CDR3 is TGTGCCAGTACCGCCTCCGTGACTGAAGCTTTCTTT.

This clonotype was detected only a few times. The chain has TRBV6-1 and TRBJ2-3, with 7 bases fitting TRBD1. CDR3 size: 19 residues. The V gene's germline CDR1 is MNHNS and CDR2 SASEGT. The V and J ends lost 5 bases and 2 bases, in that order; junction bases with no gene match: 19. Here the CDR3 DNA reads TGTGCCAGCAGTACAGAAATCCCCGGGGACAGCTACTTCACAGATACGCAGTATTTT. Its protein product is CASSTEIPGDSYFTDTQYF.

This clonotype was recorded at least ten times. V and J are TRBV29-1 and TRBJ1-2; no reliable D call. Trimming cost V 5 bases and J 0 bases, with 7 bases left between them. This CDR3 has 12 residues. The germline V gene encodes CDR1 SQVTM and CDR2 ANQGSEA. The CDR3 spells CSVHSANYGYTF. In nucleotides, the CDR3 is TGCAGCGTTCACAGTGCTAACTATGGCTACACCTTC.

The V gene is TRBV4-1, the J gene TRBJ2-1; the match to TRBD1 covers 10 bases. CDR3 length: 16 amino acids. Losses at the gene ends were 3 bases for V and 4 bases for J; bases not matched to a gene: 6. Germline loops: CDR1 MGHRA, CDR2 YSYEKL. The CDR3 region is CASSQAVGQGYNEQFF. CDR3 DNA sequence: TGCGCCAGCAGCCAGGCCGTGGGACAGGGGTACAATGAGCAGTTCTTC.

This clonotype has only a few counts. The junction does not match germline at one end; this may be a read error. V is TRBV7-2 and J is TRBJ2-6; perhaps TRBD1 as D (5 bases). Germline loops: CDR1 SGHTA, CDR2 FQGNSA. The CDR3 loop spans 16 amino acids. The CDR3 DNA reads as TGTGCCAGCAGCCCAAGGGCGATAACTGGGGCCAACGCCCTGACTTTC. This encodes CASSPRAITGANALTF.

This clonotype came up many times. The chain joins TRBV10-3 to TRBJ2-5, with 11 bases matching TRBD2. From germline, CDR1 is ENHRY and CDR2 SYGVKD. After removal of 7 bases from V and 2 bases from J, the junction contained 6 bases not matched to a gene. The CDR3 is 15 residues long. CDR3 bases: TGTGCCATCACCTCAGGACTAGCGGGTCAAGAGACCCAGTACTTC. Residues: CAITSGLAGQETQYF.

Ten or more counts support this clonotype. The J gene is TRBJ2-5, the V gene TRBV11-3; the match to TRBD1 covers 7 bases. This CDR3 is 16 amino acids long. Per the germline V gene, CDR1 is SGHNT and CDR2 is YENEEA. The ends lost 1 base at V and 2 bases at J; junction bases unmatched: 7. The CDR3 DNA reads as TGTGCCAGCAGCTTAGGTAGAGGGGGCACTCAAGAGACCCAGTACTTC. Residues: CASSLGRGGTQETQYF.

The chain recombines TRBV19 with TRBJ2-7; possibly TRBD2 for D (6 bases). V was pared by 5 bases and J by 5 bases, with 13 bases between. The germline gives CDR1 LNHDA, CDR2 SQIVND (reference sequence). The CDR3 is made up of 13 amino acids. The CDR3 is CASSLDYEDEQYF. The DNA for the CDR3 is TGTGCCAGTAGTTTGGACTACGAGGACGAGCAGTACTTC.

This clonotype was seen a few times. One junction end disagrees with the germline gene, perhaps due to a read error. The CDR3: CASSPWEAGVHNGQFF. In DNA form, the CDR3 reads TGTGCCAGCAGCCCCTGGGAAGCGGGGGTTCACAATGGGCAGTTCTTC. The chain has TRBV7-2 and TRBJ2-1, with 8 bases lining up with TRBD2. Germline lookup yields CDR1 SGHTA and CDR2 FQGNSA. This CDR3 spans 16 amino acids.